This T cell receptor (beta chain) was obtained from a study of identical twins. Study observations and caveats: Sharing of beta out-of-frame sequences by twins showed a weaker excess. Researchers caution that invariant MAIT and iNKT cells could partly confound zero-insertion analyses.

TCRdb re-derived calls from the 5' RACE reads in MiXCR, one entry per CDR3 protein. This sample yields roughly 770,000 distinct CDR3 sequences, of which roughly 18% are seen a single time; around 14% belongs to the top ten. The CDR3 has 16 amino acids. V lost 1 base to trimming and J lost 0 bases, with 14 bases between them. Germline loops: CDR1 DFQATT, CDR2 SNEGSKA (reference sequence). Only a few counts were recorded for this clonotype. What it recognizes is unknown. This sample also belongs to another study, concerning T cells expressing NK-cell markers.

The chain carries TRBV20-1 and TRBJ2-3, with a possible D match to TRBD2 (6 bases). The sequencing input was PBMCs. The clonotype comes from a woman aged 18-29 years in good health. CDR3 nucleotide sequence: TGCAGTGCTAGAGTTTTCGGGCGGGGAAGCACAGATACGCAGTATTTT. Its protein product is CSARVFGRGSTDTQYF.